The 23 T cell receptor beta chains presented below share a single source sample, sequenced in a study of blood T cell repertoires in COVID-19. The repertoire was sequenced with immunoSEQ multiplex PCR; TCRdb's copy has only in-frame clones and lacks some. The top ten hold approximately 8% of the sample, which has 200,000 to 250,000 clones, approximately 80% seen once. The sample consisted of peripheral blood. Receptors were obtained from a woman over 75 with COVID-19, enrolled during active disease.

The chain recombines TRBV5-1 with TRBJ1-1; possibly TRBD1 for D (5 bases). Deletions cut 7 bases from V and 8 bases from J, with 15 bases between. The CDR3 is 12 residues long. Per germline, CDR1 SGHRS and CDR2 YFSETQ. The CDR3 DNA follows: TGCGCCAGCCAGGCAGGGCCCCTCGAAGCTTTCTTT. Its translation is CASQAGPLEAFF.

A remark on this clone: Other DNA sequences from this sample encode an identical CDR3 as well. The chain joins TRBV5-1 to TRBJ2-1; D uncertain. Looked up from germline, CDR1 is SGHRS and CDR2 is YFSETQ. The CDR3 contains 14 residues. V lost 0 bases, J lost 0 bases, and 4 bases lay in between. CDR3 loop: CASSLGSSYNEQFF. CDR3 DNA: TGCGCCAGCAGCTTGGGGAGCTCCTACAATGAGCAGTTCTTC.

The sample holds one count of this clone. V gene TRBV28 combines with J gene TRBJ2-7, with D perhaps TRBD2 (6 bases). The CDR3 has 11 residues. Germline CDR1 MDHEN, CDR2 SYDVKM. V was shortened by 11 bases and J by 7 bases, with 15 bases between the two germline ends. CDR3 protein: CAVRGNGEQYF. In DNA, the CDR3 is TGTGCCGTACGGGGGAATGGGGAGCAGTACTTC.

This chain connects TRBV2 to TRBJ2-5, with D perhaps TRBD2 (6 bases). The germline V gene has CDR1 SNHLY and CDR2 FYNNEI. V lost 6 bases, J lost 1 base, and 18 bases lay in between. The CDR3 is 16 residues long. As DNA, the CDR3 is TGTGCCAGCAGCGGGACTCAAGGGCCCATCCAAGAGACCCAGTACTTC. It translates to CASSGTQGPIQETQYF.

The V call is TRBV28, the J call TRBJ1-1, with 7 bases aligning to TRBD1. V lost 6 bases, J lost 0 bases, and 4 bases stayed unmatched. This CDR3 has 14 residues. Looked up from germline, CDR1 is MDHEN and CDR2 is SYDVKM. This CDR3 reads CASSKGQLNTEAFF. The CDR3 DNA is TGTGCCAGCAGCAAGGGACAGTTGAACACTGAAGCTTTCTTT.

The chain uses TRBV6-5 and TRBJ1-1; possible D gene TRBD1, 5 bases. V was clipped by 5 bases and J by 0 bases, with 10 bases between them. Germline V gene sequence: CDR1 MNHEY, CDR2 SVGAGI. The CDR3 is 14 amino acids. CDR3: CASSTETVNTEAFF. The DNA for the CDR3 is TGTGCCAGCAGTACGGAGACAGTGAACACTGAAGCTTTCTTT.

V gene TRBV3-1 (or the pseudogene TRBV3-2) combines with J gene TRBJ1-1; tentatively, D is TRBD1 (6 bases). Germline CDR1 is LGHDT and CDR2 is YNNKEL (reference sequence). V was cut by 1 base and J by 6 bases, with 18 bases left in between. CDR3 length equals 16 residues. CDR3 sequence reads: CASSQAKAGVRAEAFF. The CDR3, as DNA: TGTGCCAGCAGCCAAGCGAAGGCAGGGGTGAGGGCTGAAGCTTTCTTT.

This chain links TRBV4-1 with TRBJ2-1; D ambiguous. CDR1 is MGHRA and CDR2 is YSYEKL in the germline V gene. Trimming pared 4 bases from V and 0 bases from J, leaving 10 bases between. This CDR3 has 15 amino acids. The CDR3 is CASSRVKSSYNEQFF. As DNA, the CDR3 is TGCGCCAGCAGCCGCGTCAAGAGCTCCTACAATGAGCAGTTCTTC.

This sequence joins TRBV9 and TRBJ1-3, with no clear D. The CDR3 has 14 amino acids. V was shortened by 0 bases and J by 0 bases, with 4 bases between the two germline ends. Germline V CDR1 and CDR2: SGDLS, YYNGEE. CDR3 amino acids: CASSVEHSGNTIYF. The CDR3 DNA is TGTGCCAGCAGCGTAGAACACTCTGGAAACACCATATATTTT. Based on the CDR3 plus reference TRBV9 and TRBJ1-3, the full variable domain is DSGVTQTPKHLITATGQRVTLRCSPRSGDLSVYWYQQSLDQGLQFLIQYYNGEERAKGNILERFSAQQFPDLHSELNLSSLELGDSALYFCASSVEHSGNTIYFGEGSWLTVV.

The V and J genes are TRBV5-1 and TRBJ2-5; 10 nucleotides agree with TRBD1. With 4 bases clipped from V and 5 bases from J, the junction kept 8 bases outside the gene matches. Germline CDR1 and CDR2: SGHRS and YFSETQ. This CDR3 is 15 amino acids long. The CDR3 spells CASSTATGGAETQYF. DNA of the CDR3: TGCGCCAGCAGCACTGCGACAGGGGGCGCGGAGACCCAGTACTTC.

V is TRBV19 and J is TRBJ1-5; D is uncertain. V was trimmed by 3 bases and J by 0 bases, leaving 9 bases between them. The CDR3 totals 15 residues. The germline V gene has CDR1 LNHDA and CDR2 SQIVND (reference sequence). The chain's CDR3 is CASSISPHSNQPQHF. The CDR3 DNA reads as TGTGCCAGTAGTATTTCCCCCCATAGCAATCAGCCCCAGCATTTT. The full variable domain, in which reference TRBV19 and TRBJ1-5 provide the parts outside the CDR3, is DGGITQSPKYLFRKEGQNVTLSCEQNLNHDAMYWYRQDPGQGLRLIYYSQIVNDFQKGDIAEGYSVSREKKESFPLTVTSAQKNPTAFYLCASSISPHSNQPQHFGDGTRLSIL.

The chain is built from TRBV6-4 and TRBJ1-6; tentative D call: TRBD1 (5 bases). Between the trimmed V and J ends, which lost 6 bases and 0 bases, there was a span of 18 bases. The CDR3 runs 18 residues. Germline CDR1 is MRHNA and CDR2 is SNTAGT. The CDR3 loop reads CASSSVFQGSSYNSPLHF. CDR3 in DNA: TGTGCCAGCAGCAGTGTCTTTCAGGGAAGCTCCTATAATTCACCCCTCCACTTT.

DNA of the CDR3: TGCGCCAGCAGCCAGGTGGGAGATCAGCCCCAGCATTTT. Protein: CASSQVGDQPQHF. This rearrangement joins TRBV4-1 to TRBJ1-5; D ambiguous. From germline, CDR1 is MGHRA and CDR2 YSYEKL. This CDR3 has 13 amino acids. V was trimmed by 3 bases and J by 5 bases, leaving 8 bases between them.

This clone was seen once. This chain joins TRBV7-9 and TRBJ1-3; 7 positions match TRBD1. J lost 0 bases, V lost 5 bases, and 10 bases had no gene match. Germline assignment: CDR1 SEHNR and CDR2 FQNEAQ (reference sequence). This CDR3 comprises 17 residues. The CDR3 reads CASSPGGPSFSGNTIYF. CDR3 bases: TGTGCCAGCAGCCCAGGGGGTCCCAGTTTCTCTGGAAACACCATATATTTT.

The J gene is TRBJ2-2, the V gene TRBV7-6; a possible D gene is TRBD2 (6 bases). Germline assignment: CDR1 SGHVS and CDR2 FNYEAQ. V was shortened by 0 bases and J by 5 bases, with 16 bases between the two germline ends. The CDR3 is 17 residues long. The CDR3 sequence: CASSLAAGAAGTGELFF. The DNA of the CDR3 is TGTGCCAGCAGCTTAGCGGCCGGGGCAGCGGGTACCGGGGAGCTGTTTTTT.

The count of this clone is one. The chain links TRBV5-4 to TRBJ2-5; tentatively, D is TRBD1 (5 bases). The CDR3 sequence is 12 residues long. The V end lost 5 bases, the J end lost 14 bases, and 19 bases lay between the germline ends. Germline V lookup: CDR1 SGHNT, CDR2 YYREEE (reference sequence). The CDR3 coding sequence is TGTGCCAGCAGACGCGAACAGGATCCTTCTTACTTC. This codes for CASRREQDPSYF.

This rearrangement joins TRBV27 to TRBJ2-7; 7 bases fit TRBD2. CDR1 is MNHEY and CDR2 is SMNVEV in the germline V gene (reference sequence). CDR3 length: 15 residues. V was pared by 3 bases and J by 2 bases, with 7 bases of the junction left unmatched. The CDR3 DNA follows: TGTGCCAGCAGTTTGGCGGCTAGCGGCCCCTACGAGCAGTACTTC. Its protein is CASSLAASGPYEQYF.

The rearrangement links TRBV5-1 to TRBJ2-7; maybe TRBD1 (6 bases). The V and J ends lost 4 bases and 6 bases respectively, with 14 bases between them. Per the germline V gene, CDR1 is SGHRS and CDR2 is YFSETQ. The CDR3 extends over 13 amino acids. CDR3 protein: CASSPGQYAEQYF. The CDR3 nucleotides are TGCGCCAGCAGCCCCGGACAGTATGCCGAGCAGTACTTC.

The V and J genes are TRBV7-9 and TRBJ2-1, with a weak D call TRBD2 (5 bases). V lost 5 bases and J 10 bases, leaving 18 bases between the germline ends. The V gene's germline CDR1 is SEHNR and CDR2 FQNEAQ (reference sequence). The CDR3 spans 14 residues. The CDR3: CASSPLGVLREQFF. The CDR3, as DNA: TGTGCCAGCAGCCCGCTCGGGGTTCTTCGAGAGCAGTTCTTC.

The sample holds a few counts of this clone. V is TRBV29-1 and J is TRBJ2-1; TRBD1 aligns across 7 bases. Germline CDR1 and CDR2: SQVTM and ANQGSEA. V gave up 7 bases and J gave up 0 bases; unmatched junction bases: 6. CDR3 length: 14 amino acids. In nucleotides, the CDR3 is TGCAGCGCCGCGACAGGGAGCTCCTACAATGAGCAGTTCTTC. Translating it yields CSAATGSSYNEQFF.

This sequence joins TRBV3-1 (or the pseudogene TRBV3-2) and TRBJ2-7; 8 bases align to TRBD1. Trimming removed 2 bases from V and 8 bases from J; junction bases left unmatched: 11. The CDR3 extends over 15 amino acids. Per germline, CDR1 LGHDT and CDR2 YNNKEL (reference sequence). The CDR3 spells CASSQLVGQGRKQYF. As DNA, the CDR3 is TGTGCCAGCAGCCAATTGGTTGGACAGGGAAGAAAGCAGTACTTC.

This clone was picked up one time. The genes are TRBV6-2 or TRBV6-3 and TRBJ2-2, with D maybe TRBD2 (6 bases). CDR1 is MNHEY, CDR2 SVGEGT, per germline. This CDR3 contains 15 residues. Between the trimmed V and J ends, which lost 4 bases and 6 bases, there was a span of 15 bases. CDR3 residues: CASSSVGGAAGELFF. The CDR3 DNA is TGTGCCAGCAGTTCCGTTGGAGGGGCGGCCGGGGAGCTGTTTTTT.

The chain carries TRBV9 and TRBJ2-1, with 13 nucleotides matching TRBD2. CDR1 is SGDLS and CDR2 is YYNGEE in the germline V gene. Trimming removed 4 bases from V and 6 bases from J; junction bases left unmatched: 7. The CDR3 consists of 16 residues. The DNA for the CDR3 is TGTGCCAGCAGCCCCCTAGGGACTAGCGGGGCCAATGAGCAGTTCTTC. Protein: CASSPLGTSGANEQFF. Supplemented by reference TRBV9 and TRBJ2-1, the full variable domain reads DSGVTQTPKHLITATGQRVTLRCSPRSGDLSVYWYQQSLDQGLQFLIQYYNGEERAKGNILERFSAQQFPDLHSELNLSSLELGDSALYFCASSPLGTSGANEQFFGPGTRLTVL.